This passage covers 32 T cell receptor beta chains from one sample sequenced in a study of OX40 agonist ivuxolimab in advanced cancers. The table came from immunoSEQ multiplex PCR; TCRdb's copy has only in-frame clones and leaves some out. The sample includes fewer than 35,000 clones, approximately 89% of them seen just once. Source: CD4+ or CD8+ T cells sorted from blood, taken in a trial of the OX40 agonist ivuxolimab. Receptors originate from an adult with an advanced solid tumor such as melanoma, head and neck, liver or kidney cancer.

The gene calls are TRBV4-1 and TRBJ1-1, with 9 bases fitting TRBD1. This CDR3 region has 16 residues. V lost 2 bases to trimming and J lost 1 base; unmatched junction nucleotides: 5. Germline CDR1 is MGHRA and CDR2 is YSYEKL. CDR3 loop: CASSQRDRVENTEAFF. The CDR3 region has the DNA TGCGCCAGCAGCCAAAGGGACAGGGTAGAGAACACTGAAGCTTTCTTT.

The chain links TRBV9 to TRBJ2-7; D is possibly TRBD1 (6 bases). CDR1 and CDR2 (germline): SGDLS, YYNGEE. The CDR3 loop spans 13 amino acids. The V end lost 3 bases, the J end lost 2 bases, and 9 bases lay between the germline ends. CDR3 DNA: TGTGCCAGCAGCGGGGGGCGCGCCTACGAGCAGTACTTC. Translated: CASSGGRAYEQYF.

The chain couples TRBV6-1 to TRBJ1-2; no clear D gene. The CDR3 sequence is 12 residues long. From germline, CDR1 is MNHNS and CDR2 SASEGT. The V end was cut by 2 bases, the J end by 4 bases, with 5 bases between. The CDR3, as DNA: TGTGCCAGCAGTGAATCCGGCTATGGCTACACCTTC. Encoded protein: CASSESGYGYTF.

This clone has a single count. The gene calls are TRBV5-1 and TRBJ2-5, with D possibly matching TRBD2 (6 bases). The V and J ends lost 3 bases and 5 bases respectively, with 20 bases between them. The germline gives CDR1 SGHRS, CDR2 YFSETQ. The CDR3 contains 16 residues. The CDR3 reads CASSSRGGRNVETQYF. The CDR3 coding sequence is TGCGCCAGCAGCTCGAGGGGTGGGAGGAACGTGGAGACCCAGTACTTC.

The V gene is TRBV7-3, the J gene TRBJ2-3; D possibly corresponds to TRBD2 (5 bases). This CDR3 comprises 15 residues. Germline V gives CDR1 SGHTA, CDR2 FQGTGA. Trimming took 5 bases from V and 3 from J, leaving 15 bases between them. The CDR3 protein is CASSEGPDSTDTQYF. The DNA for the CDR3 is TGTGCCAGCAGCGAAGGCCCGGACTCGACAGATACGCAGTATTTT.

V usage is TRBV9 and J usage is TRBJ2-5, with D possibly being TRBD2 (6 bases). This CDR3 is 14 amino acids long. V lost 0 bases to trimming and J lost 11 bases, with 17 bases between them. Germline CDR1 SGDLS, CDR2 YYNGEE. The DNA of the CDR3 is TGTGCCAGCAGCGTAGCCGGGGGATGGGGAGAGCAGTACTTC. Encoded protein: CASSVAGGWGEQYF.

The chain uses TRBV19 and TRBJ1-5, with TRBD1 matching 7 bases. The CDR3 spans 16 residues. Unmatched junction bases numbered 13, after V lost 8 bases and J lost 3 bases. Germline-derived CDR1 and CDR2 are LNHDA and SQIVND (reference sequence). CDR3: CASQTARGSDNQPQHF. In DNA, the CDR3 is TGTGCCAGTCAGACCGCCAGGGGGAGTGACAATCAGCCCCAGCATTTT.

The CDR3 DNA reads TGTGCCTGGAGTACCGGCAGCCGGTCACCCCTCCACTTT. This translates into CAWSTGSRSPLHF. The chain employs TRBV30 and TRBJ1-6; D is unresolved. CDR1 and CDR2 (germline): GTSNPN, SVGIG (reference sequence). Trimming took 2 bases from V and 10 from J, leaving 12 bases between them. This CDR3 has 13 residues.

The chain combines TRBV28 with TRBJ2-2, with D unclear. The CDR3 covers 12 residues. CDR1 is MDHEN, CDR2 SYDVKM, per germline. Trimming took 4 bases from V and 2 from J, leaving 2 bases between them. CDR3 protein: CASSSNTGELFF. For the CDR3, the DNA is TGTGCCAGCAGTTCAAACACCGGGGAGCTGTTTTTT.

The DNA of the CDR3 is TGTGCCAGCTCACAACTCCCTGTCCCGGGACAGGGTTTAGACACTGAAGCTTTCTTT. Encoded protein: CASSQLPVPGQGLDTEAFF. The chain employs TRBV18 and TRBJ1-1; 9 nucleotides match TRBD1. The ends lost 4 bases at V and 3 bases at J; junction bases unmatched: 18. The CDR3 is made up of 19 amino acids. Germline V lookup: CDR1 KGHSH, CDR2 LQKENI.

The J gene is TRBJ2-7, the V gene TRBV6-1; TRBD2 agrees at 10 bases. The germline V gene has CDR1 MNHNS and CDR2 SASEGT. CDR3 length equals 15 residues. J gave up 4 bases and V 3 bases, and 6 bases lay outside the gene matches. CDR3 sequence reads: CASSEIAGGSYEQYF. CDR3 DNA sequence: TGTGCCAGCAGTGAGATAGCGGGAGGCTCATACGAGCAGTACTTC.

The chain has TRBV5-1 and TRBJ1-3; 7 nucleotides line up with TRBD1. Germline V gives CDR1 SGHRS, CDR2 YFSETQ. The CDR3 sequence is 17 residues long. The V gene end was trimmed by 4 bases and the J gene end by 0 bases; junction bases not matched to a gene: 10. CDR3 coding DNA: TGCGCCAGCAGCAAATCCGGGACAGCGTTCTCTGGAAACACCATATATTTT. Translation: CASSKSGTAFSGNTIYF.

This clone was detected once. V and J are TRBV19 and TRBJ2-5, with unresolved D. Trimming cost V 1 base and J 1 base, with 7 bases left between them. The CDR3 totals 14 residues. Germline assignment: CDR1 LNHDA and CDR2 SQIVND (reference sequence). The CDR3 protein is CASSIAGSQETQYF. The CDR3, as DNA: TGTGCCAGTAGTATAGCTGGCAGCCAAGAGACCCAGTACTTC.

V usage is TRBV9 and J usage is TRBJ1-2; 9 bases match TRBD1. The V segment lost 1 base and the J segment 12 bases; nucleotides outside the gene matches: 4. Germline V CDR1 and CDR2: SGDLS, YYNGEE. This CDR3 has 12 amino acids. CDR3 DNA: TGTGCCAGCAGCGTAACCGGACAGGGGCACACCTTC. It specifies CASSVTGQGHTF.

The chain uses TRBV29-1 and TRBJ1-1; 10 bases agree with TRBD1. Germline V gene data show CDR1 as SQVTM and CDR2 as ANQGSEA. Losses at the gene ends were 2 bases for V and 4 bases for J; bases not matched to a gene: 1. The CDR3 runs to 13 residues. CDR3 in amino acids: CSVERDRGTEAFF. CDR3 DNA sequence: TGCAGCGTTGAAAGGGACAGGGGCACTGAAGCTTTCTTT.

This chain uses TRBV11-3 with TRBJ2-7; 9 bases align to TRBD2. The CDR3 covers 14 residues. Trimming at V came to 1 base and at J to 4 bases, leaving 2 bases not matched to a gene. Germline CDR1 and CDR2: SGHNT and YENEEA. The CDR3 region is CASSLGREGYEQYF. The CDR3 nucleotides read TGTGCCAGCAGCTTAGGGCGGGAGGGGTACGAGCAGTACTTC.

V and J are TRBV18 and TRBJ2-3; 7 positions match TRBD1. With 5 bases clipped from V and 2 bases from J, the junction kept 4 bases outside the gene matches. The CDR3 loop spans 14 amino acids. CDR1 and CDR2 from the germline V gene are KGHSH and LQKENI. The CDR3 sequence is CASSVQGPTDTQYF. CDR3 in DNA: TGTGCCAGCTCAGTACAGGGGCCCACAGATACGCAGTATTTT.

J is TRBJ1-1 and V is TRBV5-5; D might be TRBD1 (5 bases). This CDR3 has 16 residues. The V end lost 4 bases, the J end lost 4 bases, and 20 bases lay between the germline ends. CDR1 and CDR2 from the germline V gene are SGHKS and YYEKEE (reference sequence). CDR3 amino acids: CASSPTTLKGSTEAFF. Here the CDR3 DNA reads TGTGCCAGCAGCCCAACTACCCTAAAGGGGAGCACTGAAGCTTTCTTT.

The gene calls are TRBV7-2 and TRBJ2-3, with 9 bases fitting TRBD1. Trimming cost V 5 bases and J 4 bases; bases outside gene matches: 1. CDR3 length: 13 residues. CDR1 is SGHTA and CDR2 is FQGNSA in the germline V gene. The CDR3: CASSRQGADTQYF. The CDR3 DNA reads TGTGCCAGCAGCCGACAGGGGGCAGATACGCAGTATTTT.

This chain connects TRBV5-1 to TRBJ1-1, with 10 bases aligning to TRBD1. Germline-derived CDR1 and CDR2 are SGHRS and YFSETQ. After removal of 4 bases from V and 4 bases from J, the junction contained 4 bases not matched to a gene. This CDR3 is built from 14 residues. The chain's CDR3 is CASSPGTGVTEAFF. As DNA, the CDR3 is TGCGCCAGCAGCCCCGGGACAGGGGTCACTGAAGCTTTCTTT.

The V gene is TRBV7-6, the J gene TRBJ1-4; tentative D call: TRBD1 (6 bases). Per germline, CDR1 SGHVS and CDR2 FNYEAQ. The CDR3 covers 14 residues. Deletions cut 5 bases from V and 8 bases from J, with 15 bases between. CDR3 protein: CASSPGGGREKLFF. In DNA form, the CDR3 reads TGTGCCAGCAGCCCCGGGGGGGGCCGAGAAAAACTGTTTTTT.

This chain uses TRBV4-3 with TRBJ2-6; the D is unclear. The CDR3 is 16 amino acids. CDR1 is LGHNA, CDR2 YSLEER, per germline. V was trimmed by 0 bases and J by 4 bases, leaving 10 bases between them. The CDR3 sequence is CASSQDGRIGANVLTF. The CDR3 DNA reads as TGCGCCAGCAGCCAAGATGGACGGATCGGGGCCAACGTCCTGACTTTC.

V is TRBV6-1 and J is TRBJ1-5, with D unresolved. V shed 6 bases and J shed 7 bases, with 10 bases lying between them. Germline CDR1 reads MNHNS; CDR2 reads SASEGT. The CDR3 is 12 amino acids. The CDR3 reads CASRGLGQPQHF. The DNA of the CDR3 is TGTGCCAGCAGGGGTTTAGGGCAGCCCCAGCATTTT.

The chain recombines TRBV5-1 with TRBJ2-5; possible D gene TRBD1, 6 bases. The J call is doubtful: the DNA matches TRBJ2-7 better. Germline V gene lookup returns CDR1 SGHRS and CDR2 YFSETQ. The CDR3 length is 15 residues. The CDR3 region is CASSLVSHRANEQYF. DNA of the CDR3: TGCGCCAGCAGCTTGGTGTCCCACAGGGCCAACGAGCAGTACTTC.

The rearrangement links TRBV2 to TRBJ2-5; 7 bases fit TRBD1. Germline CDR1 and CDR2: SNHLY and FYNNEI. The CDR3 covers 13 residues. With 4 bases clipped from V and 5 bases from J, the junction kept 4 bases outside the gene matches. CDR3 residues: CASSAQGWETQYF. DNA for the CDR3: TGTGCCAGCAGTGCACAGGGGTGGGAGACCCAGTACTTC.

The chain recombines TRBV28 with TRBJ2-4; D ambiguous. Germline values: CDR1 MDHEN, CDR2 SYDVKM. This CDR3 is 11 amino acids long. The V gene lost 3 bases and the J gene lost 8 bases, with 5 bases spanning the gap. The CDR3, as DNA: TGTGCCAGCAGTTTTGGGTACATTCAGTACTTC. Translation gives CASSFGYIQYF.

Only one count was recorded for this clone. V gene TRBV6-5 combines with J gene TRBJ2-7; D remains ambiguous. Germline loops: CDR1 MNHEY, CDR2 SVGAGI. Trimming removed 2 bases at V and 0 bases at J, with 5 bases between. This CDR3 comprises 13 residues. This chain's CDR3 is CASSYLSSYEQYF. In nucleotides, the CDR3 is TGTGCCAGCAGTTACCTGAGCTCCTACGAGCAGTACTTC.

The chain recombines TRBV2 with TRBJ1-5, with TRBD1 matching 9 bases. The junction had 14 bases not matched to a gene; V was cut back by 5 bases and J by 6 bases. The CDR3 totals 17 residues. Per germline, CDR1 SNHLY and CDR2 FYNNEI. CDR3 loop: CASSSGTGSVRGQPQHF. The CDR3, as DNA: TGTGCCAGCAGTTCCGGGACAGGGAGCGTTCGAGGTCAGCCCCAGCATTTT.

V is TRBV28 and J is TRBJ2-7, with TRBD1 matching 7 bases. Looked up from germline, CDR1 is MDHEN and CDR2 is SYDVKM. The CDR3 covers 17 residues. Trimming removed 2 bases from V and 3 bases from J; junction bases left unmatched: 13. CDR3 sequence reads: CASSLGVRQGPNYEQYF. The CDR3 nucleotides are TGTGCCAGCAGTTTAGGGGTCAGACAGGGCCCGAACTACGAGCAGTACTTC. Drawing the rest from reference TRBV28 and TRBJ2-7, the complete variable domain is DVKVTQSSRYLVKRTGEKVFLECVQDMDHENMFWYRQDPGLGLRLIYFSYDVKMKEKGDIPEGYSVSREKKERFSLILESASTNQTSMYLCASSLGVRQGPNYEQYFGPGTRLTVT.

This sequence joins TRBV7-8 and TRBJ2-1; 8 nucleotides align to TRBD2. This CDR3 region has 16 residues. From germline, CDR1 is SGHVS and CDR2 FQNEAQ. Trimming took 0 bases from V and 4 from J; bases not matched to a gene: 5. As DNA, the CDR3 is TGTGCCAGCAGCTTAGCCGGGACTAGATCATACAATGAGCAGTTCTTC. Translation gives CASSLAGTRSYNEQFF.

The gene calls are TRBV19 and TRBJ1-2; a weak D match, TRBD1 (5 bases). This CDR3 region has 14 residues. V lost 2 bases, J lost 6 bases, and 13 bases lay in between. Germline V lookup: CDR1 LNHDA, CDR2 SQIVND (reference sequence). The DNA of the CDR3 is TGTGCCAGTAGTATACTGGGGGGAGGCGATGGCTACACCTTC. Translated, it gives CASSILGGGDGYTF.

The genes are TRBV30 and TRBJ2-2; D remains ambiguous. This CDR3 has 13 amino acids. From germline, CDR1 is GTSNPN and CDR2 SVGIG (reference sequence). V shed 2 bases and J shed 6 bases, with 10 bases lying between them. The CDR3 region has the DNA TGTGCCTGGAGTAGTTACAGTGCCGGGGAGCTGTTTTTT. As protein: CAWSSYSAGELFF.